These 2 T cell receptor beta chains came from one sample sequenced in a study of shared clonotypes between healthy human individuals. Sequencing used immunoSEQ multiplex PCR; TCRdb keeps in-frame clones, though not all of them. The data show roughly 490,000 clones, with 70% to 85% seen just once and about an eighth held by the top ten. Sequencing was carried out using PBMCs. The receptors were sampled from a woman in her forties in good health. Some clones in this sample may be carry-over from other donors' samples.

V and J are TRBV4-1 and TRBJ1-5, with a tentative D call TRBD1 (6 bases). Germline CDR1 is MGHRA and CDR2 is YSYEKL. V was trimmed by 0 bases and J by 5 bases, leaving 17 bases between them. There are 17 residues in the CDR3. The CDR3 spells CASSQEIAGRGYQPQHF. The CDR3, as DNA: TGCGCCAGCAGCCAAGAAATAGCGGGCAGGGGCTATCAGCCCCAGCATTTT.

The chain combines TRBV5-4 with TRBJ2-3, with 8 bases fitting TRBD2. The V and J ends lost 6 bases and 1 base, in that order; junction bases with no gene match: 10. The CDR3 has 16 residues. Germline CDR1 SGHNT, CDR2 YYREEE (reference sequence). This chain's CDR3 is CASTSRRREGTDTQYF. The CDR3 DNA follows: TGTGCCAGCACCAGTCGGAGGCGGGAGGGCACAGATACGCAGTATTTT.